What follows are 18 T cell receptor beta chains derived from one specimen sequenced in a study of blood T cell repertoires in COVID-19. Some clones are missing from TCRdb's copy, which holds only in-frame ones; the method was immunoSEQ multiplex PCR. The data show 120,000 to 150,000 clones, around 88% seen once. Specimen: peripheral blood. These receptors were collected from an older woman with acute or convalescent COVID-19.

The chain combines TRBV19 with TRBJ1-5, with TRBD1 identical over 7 bases. The CDR3 runs 15 residues. V lost 0 bases to trimming and J lost 7 bases; unmatched junction nucleotides: 6. The germline gives CDR1 LNHDA, CDR2 SQIVND (reference sequence). The CDR3 DNA reads TGTGCCAGTAGTATAGAACAGGGGTTTCGACAGCCCCAGCATTTT. Protein product: CASSIEQGFRQPQHF.

The chain is built from TRBV4-1 and TRBJ1-6; weak D call: TRBD1 (6 bases). The CDR3 consists of 15 residues. Looked up from germline, CDR1 is MGHRA and CDR2 is YSYEKL. V lost 4 bases and J 9 bases, leaving 16 bases between the germline ends. The CDR3 spells CASSLGTGGASPLHF. In nucleotides, the CDR3 is TGCGCCAGCAGCCTCGGCACGGGGGGGGCTTCACCCCTCCACTTT.

The J gene is TRBJ1-2, the V gene TRBV7-2, with a possible D match to TRBD1 (6 bases). Germline V gene sequence: CDR1 SGHTA, CDR2 FQGNSA. This CDR3 comprises 14 residues. V was cut by 1 base and J by 4 bases, with 10 bases left in between. CDR3 nucleotide sequence: TGTGCCAGCAGCTTAGGACAGGAGTTCTATGGCTACACCTTC. It codes for CASSLGQEFYGYTF. The full variable domain, completed using reference TRBV7-2 and TRBJ1-2, is GAGVSQSPSNKVTEKGKDVELRCDPISGHTALYWYRQSLGQGLEFLIYFQGNSAPDKSGLPSDRFSAERTGGSVSTLTIQRTQQEDSAVYLCASSLGQEFYGYTFGSGTRLTVV.

The chain links TRBV7-2 to TRBJ1-2; 10 bases match TRBD1. The CDR3 spans 13 residues. J lost 6 bases, V lost 5 bases, and 3 bases had no gene match. CDR1 SGHTA and CDR2 FQGNSA come from the germline V gene. The CDR3 bases are TGTGCCAGCAGCCGGGGACAGGGGAATGGCTACACCTTC. Translated, it gives CASSRGQGNGYTF.

The V gene is TRBV2, the J gene TRBJ2-5, with 8 bases matching TRBD1. The CDR3 has 15 residues. The V gene end was trimmed by 6 bases and the J gene end by 4 bases; junction bases not matched to a gene: 10. Germline V gene data show CDR1 as SNHLY and CDR2 as FYNNEI. CDR3 region: CASSPQGANGETQYF. As DNA, the CDR3 is TGTGCCAGCAGCCCGCAGGGGGCGAACGGAGAGACCCAGTACTTC.

V and J are TRBV5-4 and TRBJ2-3; possibly TRBD2 for D (6 bases). Trimming pared 7 bases from V and 6 bases from J, leaving 18 bases between. Germline V gene sequence: CDR1 SGHNT, CDR2 YYREEE (reference sequence). This CDR3 is 14 amino acids long. The CDR3 loop reads CASDNRGTGDTQYF. The CDR3 DNA follows: TGTGCCAGCGACAACCGGGGGACTGGTGATACGCAGTATTTT. The full variable domain, rest sourced from reference TRBV5-4 and TRBJ2-3, is ETGVTQSPTHLIKTRGQQVTLRCSSQSGHNTVSWYQQALGQGPQFIFQYYREEENGRGNFPPRFSGLQFPNYSSELNVNALELDDSALYLCASDNRGTGDTQYFGPGTRLTVL.

The chain is built from TRBV3-1 (or the pseudogene TRBV3-2) and TRBJ1-5; weak D call: TRBD1 (6 bases). Trimming cost V 8 bases and J 0 bases, with 17 bases left between them. In germline, CDR1 is LGHDT, CDR2 YNNKEL (reference sequence). This CDR3 has 16 amino acids. The CDR3: CASPIRQVPSNQPQHF. The CDR3 DNA reads as TGTGCCAGCCCCATCAGACAGGTTCCTAGCAATCAGCCCCAGCATTTT.

The genes are TRBV7-2 and TRBJ1-5; no reliable D call. V lost 2 bases, J lost 2 bases, and 16 bases lay in between. The CDR3 totals 17 residues. From germline, CDR1 is SGHTA and CDR2 FQGNSA. CDR3 sequence (DNA): TGTGCCAGCAGCTTAATGCATGCGGGGAGGGGCAATCAGCCCCAGCATTTT. This gives the protein CASSLMHAGRGNQPQHF.

This CDR3 reads CASSQDRSRQTQYF. In DNA form, the CDR3 reads TGCGCCAGCAGCCAAGATAGGAGTAGGCAGACCCAGTACTTC. The chain is built from TRBV4-1 and TRBJ2-5; D gene uncertain. V lost 0 bases and J 6 bases, leaving 11 bases between the germline ends. This CDR3 spans 14 amino acids. Looked up from germline, CDR1 is MGHRA and CDR2 is YSYEKL.

CDR3: CASSFSADTQYF. The CDR3 DNA follows: TGTGCCAGCAGCTTTAGTGCAGATACGCAGTATTTT. The V and J genes are TRBV5-8 and TRBJ2-3; D remains unclear. There are 12 residues in the CDR3. V lost 2 bases and J lost 4, with 5 bases in between. Germline V gene data show CDR1 as SGHTS and CDR2 as YDEGEE.

The chain carries TRBV2 and TRBJ2-5, with TRBD1 matching over 8 bases. In germline, CDR1 is SNHLY, CDR2 FYNNEI. J lost 5 bases, V lost 5 bases, and 4 bases had no gene match. The CDR3 length is 13 residues. The CDR3 spells CASSTNRGETQYF. The CDR3 DNA is TGTGCCAGCAGTACGAACAGGGGGGAGACCCAGTACTTC.

This clone was seen a few times. The chain employs TRBV4-2 and TRBJ2-3, with D unclear. CDR1 and CDR2 from the germline V gene are LGHNA and YNFKEQ. CDR3 size: 15 residues. V lost 1 base, J lost 3 bases, and 11 bases lay in between. The CDR3 loop reads CASSQVASGTDTQYF. Here the CDR3 DNA reads TGTGCCAGCAGCCAAGTAGCCTCCGGGACAGATACGCAGTATTTT.

V gene TRBV7-2 combines with J gene TRBJ2-5; D not certain. Germline V gene lookup returns CDR1 SGHTA and CDR2 FQGNSA. V was cut by 5 bases and J by 1 base, with 11 bases left in between. The CDR3 totals 14 residues. The CDR3 region has the DNA TGTGCCAGCAGCCTCCGAGGAGTCCAAGAGACCCAGTACTTC. It specifies CASSLRGVQETQYF. The full variable domain, completed using reference TRBV7-2 and TRBJ2-5, is GAGVSQSPSNKVTEKGKDVELRCDPISGHTALYWYRQSLGQGLEFLIYFQGNSAPDKSGLPSDRFSAERTGGSVSTLTIQRTQQEDSAVYLCASSLRGVQETQYFGPGTRLLVL.

The V gene is TRBV11-2, the J gene TRBJ2-1; D is undetermined. This CDR3 is 13 amino acids long. V was pared by 0 bases and J by 7 bases, with 7 bases between. Germline lookup yields CDR1 SGHAT and CDR2 FQNNGV. In nucleotides, the CDR3 is TGTGCCAGCAGCTTAGACTCCGTAAATGAGCAGTTCTTC. It translates to CASSLDSVNEQFF.

This clone came up once. The CDR3 DNA is TGTGCCAGCAGCCAAGCCGGGACAGGGGACGATGGCTACACCTTC. Translating it yields CASSQAGTGDDGYTF. The chain uses TRBV14 and TRBJ1-2; 10 bases align to TRBD1. V lost 1 base, J lost 6 bases, and 5 bases stayed unmatched. This CDR3 spans 15 amino acids. The germline gives CDR1 SGHDN, CDR2 FVKESK.

This clone has only one observation. V is TRBV4-3 and J is TRBJ2-3, with a weak D call TRBD2 (7 bases). V lost 4 bases to trimming and J lost 10 bases, with 18 bases between them. This CDR3 has 14 residues. Germline assignment: CDR1 LGHNA and CDR2 YSLEER. CDR3: CASSLRGPPVAQYF. The CDR3, as DNA: TGCGCCAGCAGCCTGCGGGGGCCCCCCGTCGCGCAGTATTTT.

This clone was observed a single time. V gene TRBV12-3 or TRBV12-4 combines with J gene TRBJ1-2; D is possibly TRBD1 (5 bases). Trimming cost V 8 bases and J 4 bases, with 14 bases left between them. This CDR3 is built from 13 residues. CDR3 protein: CASGLGGSYGYTF. The DNA of the CDR3 is TGTGCCAGCGGGCTCGGGGGTAGCTATGGCTACACCTTC.

The genes are TRBV6-5 and TRBJ1-1; D gene unclear. This CDR3 comprises 13 residues. Germline assignment: CDR1 MNHEY and CDR2 SVGAGI. The V end lost 6 bases, the J end lost 1 base, and 9 bases lay between the germline ends. CDR3 amino acids: CASRRLRNTEAFF. The CDR3 nucleotides are TGTGCCAGCAGACGCCTTAGGAACACTGAAGCTTTCTTT.